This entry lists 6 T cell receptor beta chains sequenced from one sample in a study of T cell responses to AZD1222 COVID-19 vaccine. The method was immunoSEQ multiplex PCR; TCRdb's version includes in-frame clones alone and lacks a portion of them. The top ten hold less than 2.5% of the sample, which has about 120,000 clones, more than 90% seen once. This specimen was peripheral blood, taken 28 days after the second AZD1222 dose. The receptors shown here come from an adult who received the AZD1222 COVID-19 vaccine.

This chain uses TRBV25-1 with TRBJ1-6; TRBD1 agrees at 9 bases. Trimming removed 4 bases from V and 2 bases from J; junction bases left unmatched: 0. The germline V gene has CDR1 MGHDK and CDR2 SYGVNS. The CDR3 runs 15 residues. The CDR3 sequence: CASSGTGAYNSPLHF. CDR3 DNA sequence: TGTGCCAGCAGTGGGACAGGGGCCTATAATTCACCCCTCCACTTT.

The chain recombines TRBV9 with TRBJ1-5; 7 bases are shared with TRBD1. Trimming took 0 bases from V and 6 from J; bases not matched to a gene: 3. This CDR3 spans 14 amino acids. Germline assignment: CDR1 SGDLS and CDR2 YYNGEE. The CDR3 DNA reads TGTGCCAGCAGCGTAGGCCAGGGGGGTCAGCCCCAGCATTTT. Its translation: CASSVGQGGQPQHF. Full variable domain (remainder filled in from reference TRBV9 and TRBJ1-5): DSGVTQTPKHLITATGQRVTLRCSPRSGDLSVYWYQQSLDQGLQFLIQYYNGEERAKGNILERFSAQQFPDLHSELNLSSLELGDSALYFCASSVGQGGQPQHFGDGTRLSIL.

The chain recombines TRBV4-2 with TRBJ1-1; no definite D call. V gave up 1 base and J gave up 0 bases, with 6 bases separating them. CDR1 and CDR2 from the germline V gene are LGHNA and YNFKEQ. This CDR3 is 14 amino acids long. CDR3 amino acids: CASSQVRMNTEAFF. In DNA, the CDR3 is TGTGCCAGCAGCCAAGTCCGGATGAACACTGAAGCTTTCTTT.

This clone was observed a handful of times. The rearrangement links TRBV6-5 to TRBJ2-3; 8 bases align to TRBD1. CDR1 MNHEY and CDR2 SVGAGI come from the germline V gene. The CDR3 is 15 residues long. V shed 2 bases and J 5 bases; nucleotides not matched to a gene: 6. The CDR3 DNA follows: TGTGCCAGCAGTTACCAGGGGGCCCTAGGAGATACGCAGTATTTT. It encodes CASSYQGALGDTQYF.

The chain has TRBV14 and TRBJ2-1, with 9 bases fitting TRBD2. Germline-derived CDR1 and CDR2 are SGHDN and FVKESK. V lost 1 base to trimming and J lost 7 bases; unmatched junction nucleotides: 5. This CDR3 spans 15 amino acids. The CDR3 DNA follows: TGTGCCAGCAGCCAAGTCGCGGGGGGGTGGAATGAGCAGTTCTTC. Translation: CASSQVAGGWNEQFF.

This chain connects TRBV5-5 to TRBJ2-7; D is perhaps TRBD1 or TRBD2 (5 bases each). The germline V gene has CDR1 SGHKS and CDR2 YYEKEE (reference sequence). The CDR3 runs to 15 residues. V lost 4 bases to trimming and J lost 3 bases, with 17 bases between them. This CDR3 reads CASSVREWGRYEQYF. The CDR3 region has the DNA TGTGCCAGCAGCGTCAGGGAATGGGGACGCTACGAGCAGTACTTC.